One sample yielded the 5 T cell receptor beta chains listed below, sequenced in a study of blood T cell repertoires in COVID-19. Measured with immunoSEQ multiplex PCR; TCRdb has only the in-frame clones, and not every one. The repertoire consists of around 400,000 clones, with 80% to 90% occurring once and the leading ten covering 1.2%. The sequencing sample was made of peripheral blood. These receptors were collected from a man aged 40-50 years with acute or convalescent COVID-19.

J is TRBJ2-6 and V is TRBV30; D is possibly TRBD1 (5 bases). This CDR3 contains 15 residues. Germline CDR1 and CDR2: GTSNPN and SVGIG (reference sequence). Trimming took 4 bases from V and 4 from J, leaving 14 bases between them. As DNA, the CDR3 is TGTGCCTGGATCAAACAGGTAACGGGGGCCAACGTCCTGACTTTC. Amino acid sequence: CAWIKQVTGANVLTF.

This sequence joins TRBV5-1 and TRBJ2-7; D ambiguous. The CDR3 extends over 16 amino acids. The germline gives CDR1 SGHRS, CDR2 YFSETQ. The V end lost 0 bases, the J end lost 0 bases, and 13 bases lay between the germline ends. The CDR3 loop reads CASSLGSGWSSYEQYF. The CDR3 coding sequence is TGCGCCAGCAGCTTGGGGTCAGGCTGGTCCTCCTACGAGCAGTACTTC.

The chain uses TRBV7-9 and TRBJ2-5; tentatively, D is TRBD2 (6 bases). This CDR3 has 15 residues. Germline V gene sequence: CDR1 SEHNR, CDR2 FQNEAQ (reference sequence). Trimming cost V 0 bases and J 3 bases, with 11 bases left between them. The CDR3, as DNA: TGTGCCAGCAGCTTAGCGGGAGGTCTGAAAGAGACCCAGTACTTC. Translating it yields CASSLAGGLKETQYF.

The chain has TRBV7-9 and TRBJ2-1; 8 positions match TRBD2. Germline assignment: CDR1 SEHNR and CDR2 FQNEAQ (reference sequence). There are 15 residues in the CDR3. Trimming at V came to 1 base and at J to 8 bases, leaving 7 bases not matched to a gene. CDR3 protein: CASSLVSSGTYEQFF. In DNA form, the CDR3 reads TGTGCCAGCAGCTTAGTAAGTAGCGGGACCTATGAGCAGTTCTTC.

The V gene is TRBV19, the J gene TRBJ1-5; 7 bases fit TRBD1. The CDR3 sequence is 18 residues long. Germline CDR1 is LNHDA and CDR2 is SQIVND (reference sequence). Trimming cost V 4 bases and J 3 bases; bases outside gene matches: 15. The CDR3 loop is CASSTLGQVIGFNQPQHF. The CDR3 coding sequence is TGTGCCAGTAGTACGCTCGGACAGGTGATCGGGTTCAATCAGCCCCAGCATTTT. Complete variable domain (other parts from reference TRBV19 and TRBJ1-5): DGGITQSPKYLFRKEGQNVTLSCEQNLNHDAMYWYRQDPGQGLRLIYYSQIVNDFQKGDIAEGYSVSREKKESFPLTVTSAQKNPTAFYLCASSTLGQVIGFNQPQHFGDGTRLSIL.